These 19 T cell receptor beta chains came from one sample sequenced in a study of monozygotic twins with inflammatory bowel disease. For each CDR3 protein, TCRdb gives one entry from its re-call of the 5' RACE reads, without DNA. Recorded here are approximately 400,000 distinct CDR3 sequences; the top ten clones represent less than 2.5%. Specimen: blood. These receptors came from a human donor with ulcerative colitis or Crohn's disease, or a healthy co-twin of an affected twin (not recorded which).

The chain recombines TRBV7-2 with TRBJ2-7. This CDR3 spans 15 amino acids. Germline lookup yields CDR1 SGHTA and CDR2 FQGNSA. This CDR3 reads CASSLSGGSAYEQYF.

The chain uses TRBV5-6 and TRBJ1-1; TCRdb calls TRBD1, which cannot be checked without DNA. The CDR3 length is 15 residues. Germline V lookup: CDR1 SGHDT, CDR2 YYEEEE. The CDR3 reads CASSLVSGLSTEAFF.

The J gene is TRBJ2-3, the V gene TRBV28; with no DNA, the TCRdb D assignment of TRBD2 cannot be verified. Germline V gives CDR1 MDHEN, CDR2 SYDVKM. CDR3 size: 15 residues. The CDR3 protein is CASSSGTLLSDTQYF.

The V and J genes are TRBV30 and TRBJ2-2; TCRdb reports TRBD2, a call that lacks DNA to check it against. The CDR3 sequence is 14 residues long. Germline loops: CDR1 GTSNPN, CDR2 SVGIG (reference sequence). Here the CDR3 reads CAWGGLAGTGELFF.

This chain's CDR3 is CASSRSSGEQFF. This chain uses TRBV11-2 with TRBJ2-1; checking the TCRdb D call of TRBD2 is not possible without DNA. Germline CDR1 SGHAT, CDR2 FQNNGV. The CDR3 covers 12 residues.

V and J are TRBV6-2 or TRBV6-3 and TRBJ2-2; as DNA is missing, the TRBD1 call by TCRdb cannot be tested. Germline values: CDR1 MNHEY, CDR2 SVGEGT. This CDR3 region has 16 residues. The CDR3: CASSHGGVTSTGELFF.

V gene TRBV10-2 combines with J gene TRBJ2-7; there is no DNA to check the TCRdb D call of TRBD2. Germline CDR1 WSHSY, CDR2 SAAADI. The CDR3 sequence is 13 residues long. The CDR3 sequence is CASSRRVVHEQYF.

The rearrangement links TRBV29-1 to TRBJ2-5; there is no DNA to check the TCRdb D call of TRBD2. Germline assignment: CDR1 SQVTM and CDR2 ANQGSEA. This CDR3 contains 12 residues. CDR3 in amino acids: CSVRGAGETQYF.

The V call is TRBV5-1, the J call TRBJ1-3; TCRdb reports TRBD1, a call that lacks DNA to check it against. This CDR3 region has 22 residues. CDR1 SGHRS and CDR2 YFSETQ come from the germline V gene. The CDR3 spells CASSPAGQGPPSISYSGNTIYF.

The CDR3 here is CASSPPGRGADTQYF. The V and J genes are TRBV12-3 or TRBV12-4 and TRBJ2-3; the TCRdb call, TRBD1, lacks DNA for checking. CDR3 size: 15 residues.

The J gene is TRBJ2-2, the V gene TRBV20-1. Germline values: CDR1 DFQATT, CDR2 SNEGSKA (reference sequence). The CDR3 covers 16 residues. CDR3 region: CSARDRMGMNTGELFF.

The chain has TRBV7-9 and TRBJ1-6; absent DNA, TCRdb's TRBD1 call cannot be checked. CDR1 and CDR2 from the germline V gene are SEHNR and FQNEAQ (reference sequence). CDR3 size: 13 residues. CDR3: CASSYDRGSPLHF. The whole variable domain, remainder taken from reference TRBV7-9 and TRBJ1-6, is DTGVSQNPRHKITKRGQNVTFRCDPISEHNRLYWYRQTLGQGPEFLTYFQNEAQLEKSRLLSDRFSAERPKGSFSTLEIQRTEQGDSAMYLCASSYDRGSPLHFGNGTRLTVT.

This chain connects TRBV5-1 to TRBJ2-7; the TCRdb call, TRBD1, lacks DNA for checking. Germline CDR1 is SGHRS and CDR2 is YFSETQ. There are 18 residues in the CDR3. CDR3 sequence reads: CASSLVGVQGGEGYEQYF.

The chain couples TRBV7-2 to TRBJ2-3; TCRdb calls TRBD2, which cannot be checked without DNA. Germline CDR1 SGHTA, CDR2 FQGNSA. This CDR3 is built from 19 residues. CDR3 sequence reads: CASSFATSGYGFRADTQYF.

The chain joins TRBV5-6 to TRBJ2-1; the TCRdb D gene call, TRBD1, has no DNA to confirm it. The CDR3 covers 15 residues. Germline V gives CDR1 SGHDT, CDR2 YYEEEE. This chain's CDR3 is CASSLSGTGYNEQFF.

This chain uses TRBV5-1 with TRBJ2-1; the TCRdb D gene call, TRBD1, has no DNA to confirm it. CDR1 and CDR2 from the germline V gene are SGHRS and YFSETQ. The CDR3 totals 16 residues. The CDR3 region is CASSLTAPSSYNEQFF.

The chain uses TRBV5-1 and TRBJ2-2; lacking DNA, the TRBD2 call made by TCRdb goes unchecked. Germline V gene sequence: CDR1 SGHRS, CDR2 YFSETQ. The CDR3 covers 16 residues. This CDR3 is CASHVIAGKNTGELFF.

The chain employs TRBV5-1 and TRBJ2-1; TCRdb calls TRBD1, which cannot be checked without DNA. From germline, CDR1 is SGHRS and CDR2 YFSETQ. The CDR3 runs to 15 residues. The CDR3 region is CASRVGQIGYNEQFF.

The CDR3 loop reads CASSLATSGRLVEQFF. The chain carries TRBV7-9 and TRBJ2-1; the TRBD2 assignment by TCRdb is unverifiable without DNA. The CDR3 is 16 amino acids. The germline gives CDR1 SEHNR, CDR2 FQNEAQ (reference sequence).